This T cell receptor beta chain came from a study of T cells after yellow fever vaccination. Each CDR3 protein is one row after TCRdb ran MiXCR on the 5' RACE reads. The sample holds about 300,000 distinct CDR3 sequences, around 6.8% seen once. Sequencing used PBMCs, obtained roughly 45 days after the first yellow fever vaccination. This clonotype was sampled from a man younger than 30 who received the YFV17D yellow fever vaccine.

The CDR3 here is CASSPRTTTDTQYF. The DNA of the CDR3 is TGTGCCAGCAGCCCCCGGACTACTACAGATACGCAGTATTTT. The chain joins TRBV11-2 to TRBJ2-3, with a possible D match to TRBD2 (6 bases). The CDR3 totals 14 residues. The V and J ends lost 5 bases and 3 bases respectively, with 12 bases between them. The V gene's germline CDR1 is SGHAT and CDR2 FQNNGV.